This paragraph reports one TCR beta chain. Its antigen remains unknown. Its ends do not fully match the called genes, so a read error is possible. The source material, roughly 20-31 mg of unsorted bulk tissue, was used to co-extract RNA and DNA. Resection treated the patients' primary liver carcinoma. Chronic HBV infection was present in the patients, who were treatment-naive. A constant-region primer served to make TCR beta cDNA from 500 to 550 ng total RNA. TCR beta libraries came from three nested multiplex PCR rounds using slightly modified ARM-PCR. TCRdb reprocessed the multiplex PCR reads with MiXCR, giving one entry per CDR3 protein. The sample gives roughly 70,000 distinct CDR3 sequences, about 71% of which show up once; roughly two fifths is in the top ten. These data originate in a study of tumor-infiltrating lymphocytes in primary liver carcinoma. Study-level findings and limits: The study found a significantly higher top-250-clone fraction in tumors than in blood (p = 0.039). Appearing in all five tumor regions was true of only about 8-25% of top clones.

The sample was liver tumor tissue from sampling region 4. This sample's subset: tumor region T4, right-lateral pole. This sequence originates from a middle-aged man with primary liver carcinoma and hepatitis B virus infection.

The CDR3 spells CASSRDLEGTSPLYF. CDR3 nucleotides: TGTGCCAGCAGTCGAGATCTGGAGGGGACTTCACCCCTCTACTTT. This chain joins TRBV4-2 and TRBJ1-6; weak D call: TRBD1 (5 bases). The CDR3 contains 15 residues. Germline loops: CDR1 LGHNA, CDR2 YNFKEQ.